This is a list of T cell receptor beta chains from one sample in a study of T cell changes during pregnancy in multiple sclerosis. The data were produced by immunoSEQ multiplex PCR, yet TCRdb's version contains in-frame clones alone and is incomplete. The table lists 30,000 to 35,000 clones, less than 90% of them singletons, with roughly 7.4% in the top ten. The sequenced sample was CD8+ T cells from peripheral blood mononuclear cells, obtained before pregnancy. The receptors were sampled from a female donor with multiple sclerosis, enrolled in a pregnancy study. Each CDR3 is given with its conserved first and last residue. The D gene is left open where the match is weak. Where a row states a size, it is once, few, many or the class of an expanded clone; other rows omit it.

J gene | V gene | clone size | D gene | CDR3 length | CDR3 DNA | CDR3 protein
TRBJ1-2 | TRBV5-1 | . | . | 11 | TGCGCCAGCAGCCAAGACAGTGGCTACACCTTC | CASSQDSGYTF
TRBJ1-2 | TRBV9 | few | . | 14 | TGTGCCAGCAGCGTAAATTCCCAACATTATGGCTACACCTTC | CASSVNSQHYGYTF
TRBJ2-1 | TRBV6-5 | . | . | 15 | TGTGCCAGCAGTTACTCTGGCCAACCCTACAATGAGCAGTTCTTC | CASSYSGQPYNEQFF
TRBJ2-3 | TRBV5-3 | . | TRBD2 | 19 | TGTGCCAGAAGCTTGTTTGAGCGGGACCCGGGCGGGGGCACAGATACGCAGTATTTT | CARSLFERDPGGGTDTQYF
TRBJ2-6 | TRBV11-3 | . | . | 15 | TGTGCCAGCAGTCTACCTAGAGCTGGGGCCAACGTCCTGACTTTC | CASSLPRAGANVLTF
TRBJ2-1 | TRBV5-4 | . | TRBD2 | 14 | TGTGCCAGCTGGGTAGCGGGGGGGCTTAGTGAGCAGTTCTTC | CASWVAGGLSEQFF
TRBJ1-1 | TRBV4-1 | . | . | 14 | TGCGCCAGCAGCCAAGCAGTCCAGAACACTGAAGCTTTCTTT | CASSQAVQNTEAFF
TRBJ2-6 | TRBV27 | . | . | 16 | TGTGCCAGCAGTTTTAGTGGGGCGACTGGGGCCAACGTCCTGACTTTC | CASSFSGATGANVLTF
TRBJ1-4 | TRBV27 | once | . | 14 | TGTGCCAGCAGTTTAGGGGGGGCTAATGAAAAACTGTTTTTT | CASSLGGANEKLFF
TRBJ2-2 | TRBV19 | once | TRBD2 | 13 | TGTGCCAGTAATGGAGCGGGGACCGGGGAGCTGTTTTTT | CASNGAGTGELFF
TRBJ2-2 | TRBV7-9 | . | TRBD1 | 15 | TGTGCCATCCCACCCGGGGACAGAGACACCGGGGAGCTGTTTTTT | CAIPPGDRDTGELFF
TRBJ2-7 | TRBV6-1 | . | TRBD1 | 14 | TGTGCCAGCAGTGGACACAGGGGTAGCTACGAGCAGTACTTC | CASSGHRGSYEQYF
TRBJ1-2 | TRBV14 | . | . | 13 | TGTGCCAGCAGCCAAGCAGGGGCCTATGGCTACACCTTC | CASSQAGAYGYTF
TRBJ1-2 | TRBV12-5 | . | . | 12 | TGTGCTAGTGGTTTAGACAGATATGGCTACACCTTC | CASGLDRYGYTF
TRBJ2-1 | TRBV15 | once | TRBD2 | 16 | TGTGCCACCAGCCCGACTCCGGGGGGGGCGGCGGGTGAGCAGTTCTTC | CATSPTPGGAAGEQFF
TRBJ1-4 | TRBV30 | . | . | 17 | TGTGCCTGGAGTGGTATTAGAGGTGGATCAACTAATGAAAAACTGTTTTTT | CAWSGIRGGSTNEKLFF
TRBJ1-1 | TRBV6-5 | . | TRBD1 | 12 | TGTGCCAGCAGGGGACAGGGCCCTGAAGCTTTCTTT | CASRGQGPEAFF
TRBJ1-4 | TRBV12-5 | . | . | 15 | TGTGCTAGTGGCCTCCCGGGGGGAGCTAATGAAAAACTGTTTTTT | CASGLPGGANEKLFF
TRBJ2-5 | TRBV29-1 | . | . | 11 | TGCAGCGTTGTGGGACAAGGGATCCAGTACTTC | CSVVGQGIQYF
TRBJ2-7 | TRBV21-1 | once | . | 16 | TGTGCCAGCAGCAAAACACGACAGGGTCGAGGGTACGAGCAGTACTTC | CASSKTRQGRGYEQYF
TRBJ2-1 | TRBV11-2 | . | TRBD1 | 15 | TGTGCCAGCAGCACCTACAGGGGGCGTCGGAATGAGCAGTTCTTC | CASSTYRGRRNEQFF
TRBJ1-2 | TRBV9 | . | TRBD1 | 17 | TGTGCCAGCAGCGCCCCACGGACAGGGGATATTTACTATGGCTACACCTTC | CASSAPRTGDIYYGYTF
TRBJ1-5 | TRBV28 | few | . | 14 | TGTGCCAGCAGTTCGACAGTAATTCATCAGCCCCAGCATTTT | CASSSTVIHQPQHF
TRBJ1-3 | TRBV6-1 | . | . | 17 | TGTGCCAGCAGTGAATTGATGGGGGGTGCTTCTGGAAACACCATATATTTT | CASSELMGGASGNTIYF
TRBJ1-2 | TRBV4-3 | . | . | 15 | TGCGCCAGCAGCCCCTCTCGAGCAGGAAGCTATGGCTACACCTTC | CASSPSRAGSYGYTF
TRBJ2-1 | TRBV30 | . | . | 12 | TGTGCCTGGAGTGCCCCTGACAATGAGCAGTTCTTC | CAWSAPDNEQFF
TRBJ1-1 | TRBV27 | . | . | 13 | TGTGCCAGCAGTTTAGAAGCCTATACTGAAGCTTTCTTT | CASSLEAYTEAFF
TRBJ2-7 | TRBV27 | . | . | 14 | TGTGCCAGCAGTTGGGGCAGGGGACCCTACGAGCAGTACTTC | CASSWGRGPYEQYF
TRBJ2-1 | TRBV7-8 | . | . | 14 | TGTGCCAGCAGCTTAGTGGCAGGGGAGAATGAGCAGTTCTTC | CASSLVAGENEQFF
TRBJ1-2 | TRBV6-5 | . | . | 11 | TGTGCCAGCGGGGGAGGGTATGGCTACACCTTC | CASGGGYGYTF
TRBJ1-1 | TRBV27 | . | TRBD1 | 15 | TGTGCCAGCAGTGCCGGGACAGGGATGAACACTGAAGCTTTCTTT | CASSAGTGMNTEAFF
TRBJ2-7 | TRBV9 | . | TRBD1 | 15 | TGTGCCAGCAGCGTAGACCGGGACAGGGTCCACGAGCAGTACTTC | CASSVDRDRVHEQYF
TRBJ2-3 | TRBV11-1 | . | . | 15 | TGTGCCAGCAGCCCGCTTCTGGGGGCCGCAGATACGCAGTATTTT | CASSPLLGAADTQYF
TRBJ1-1 | TRBV11-2 | . | TRBD1 | 14 | TGTGCCAGCAGCCCACAGGGGATGTACACTGAAGCTTTCTTT | CASSPQGMYTEAFF
TRBJ1-5 | TRBV6-1 | medium-sized | . | 15 | TGTGCCAGCAGTGAAGAGGGAGGGGGGAATCAGCCCCAGCATTTT | CASSEEGGGNQPQHF
TRBJ1-1 | TRBV5-4 | . | . | 13 | TGTGCCAGCACCCGCCAAAGGGAGACTGAAGCTTTCTTT | CASTRQRETEAFF
TRBJ1-2 | TRBV10-1 | . | TRBD1 | 14 | TGCGCCAGCAGCGTATTGGGACAGGAGGGAGGCTACACCTTC | CASSVLGQEGGYTF
TRBJ1-1 | TRBV9 | once | . | 14 | TGTGCCAGCAGCCGTAGGGGAGGGGTATATGAAGCTTTCTTT | CASSRRGGVYEAFF
TRBJ2-1 | TRBV6-4 | . | . | 15 | TGTGCCACCTCAAGGGGGAGCGGGGACTACAATGAGCAGTTCTTC | CATSRGSGDYNEQFF